What follows is one TCR beta chain and its context. The sample is drawn from a study of T cell changes during pregnancy in multiple sclerosis. Germline V lookup: CDR1 SEHNR, CDR2 FQNEAQ (reference sequence). The CDR3 runs to 18 residues. The V gene end was trimmed by 1 base and the J gene end by 7 bases; junction bases not matched to a gene: 15. The table came from immunoSEQ multiplex PCR; TCRdb's copy has only in-frame clones and leaves some out. Of 70,000 or so clones detected, about 93% appear once; the ten largest clones hold about 0.42%. The receptor's source is a female donor with multiple sclerosis, enrolled in a pregnancy study. This specimen was CD4+ T cells from peripheral blood mononuclear cells, taken before pregnancy. The chain carries TRBV7-9 and TRBJ2-1; 8 nucleotides agree with TRBD2. The CDR3 region is CASSLVGVRGRSRNEQFF. The CDR3 DNA is TGTGCCAGCAGCTTAGTGGGGGTGCGCGGGAGGAGTCGTAATGAGCAGTTCTTC. Full variable domain (rest looked up from reference TRBV7-9 and TRBJ2-1): DTGVSQNPRHKITKRGQNVTFRCDPISEHNRLYWYRQTLGQGPEFLTYFQNEAQLEKSRLLSDRFSAERPKGSFSTLEIQRTEQGDSAMYLCASSLVGVRGRSRNEQFFGPGTRLTVL.